This T cell receptor beta chain was obtained from a study of technical replicates of blood from several donors. The protocol was immunoSEQ multiplex PCR, while the TCRdb copy is restricted to in-frame clones and leaves out a portion. The data show tens of thousands of clones, approximately 90% seen once. Trimming shortened V by 3 bases and J by 5 bases, and 19 bases separated the two germline ends. CDR3 length equals 16 residues. Germline V gene sequence: CDR1 SGHRS, CDR2 YFSETQ. This clonotype was sampled from a human donor in good health. The sequencing sample was made of T cells isolated from PBMCs. V usage is TRBV5-1 and J usage is TRBJ2-3, with D possibly matching TRBD1 (6 bases). The CDR3 coding sequence is TGCGCCAGCAGCTCGACTCAGGGGATAGAGGGAGATACGCAGTATTTT. Protein: CASSSTQGIEGDTQYF.